This T cell receptor beta chain was sequenced for a study of T cell responses to AZD1222 COVID-19 vaccine. Germline lookup yields CDR1 SGHNT and CDR2 YYREEE (reference sequence). The CDR3 has 14 residues. Trimming removed 3 bases at V and 4 bases at J, with 13 bases between. Profiling relied on immunoSEQ multiplex PCR, and the TCRdb table lists in-frame clones only, not all of them. The table has 100,000 to 110,000 clones, more than 70% seen once. Turning to this clone: No antigen is known for it.

Study-wide findings and caveats: Increases in Spike-specific TCR breadth and depth were seen after two AZD1222 doses. Spike was spanned by vaccine-associated CD4 TCRs, which were dominant at 160-218 and 743-854. Close to half of spike-specific TCRs reportedly recognize unmutated variant regions. The donor group comprised mostly white British people and more females; the analysis possibly underestimated clonal diversity.

This chain connects TRBV5-4 to TRBJ1-2; D is undetermined. The source of this sequence is an adult in good health. Sample: peripheral blood, taken on day 0 of MenACWY control vaccination. The CDR3 region is CASSSTGKGYGYTF. For the CDR3, the DNA is TGTGCCAGCAGCTCAACGGGAAAAGGCTATGGCTACACCTTC. The whole variable domain, filled in from reference TRBV5-4 and TRBJ1-2, reads ETGVTQSPTHLIKTRGQQVTLRCSSQSGHNTVSWYQQALGQGPQFIFQYYREEENGRGNFPPRFSGLQFPNYSSELNVNALELDDSALYLCASSSTGKGYGYTFGSGTRLTVV.